This T cell receptor (beta chain) originates from a study of blood T cell repertoires in COVID-19. Study context: PBMCs, B-cell-depleted T cells, or T cells were the source of the cDNA or gDNA that made up the material.

This CDR3 spans 15 amino acids. CDR1 and CDR2 from the germline V gene are SEHNR and FQNEAQ (reference sequence). V lost 2 bases and J 2 bases, leaving 10 bases between the germline ends. Assignments of participants to cohorts depended upon their own reported clinical history. Up to 2 weeks before entering the study, exposed participants had met a COVID-19 case. In the source study's methods: For nucleated cells, counts were estimated from reference gene primer amplification. This table comes from immunoSEQ multiplex PCR, and its TCRdb copy is limited to in-frame clones, with some not included. That table furnishes V, J and clone size, whereas the DNA furnished D and trimming. The sample includes 300,000 to 350,000 clones, 85% to 95% seen only once; the top ten take approximately 4.1%.

The receptor's source is a woman aged 25-40 years who had been exposed to COVID-19. This chain connects TRBV7-9 to TRBJ2-1, with a weak D call TRBD1 (6 bases). Sequencing input: PBMCs or T cells enriched from blood (not recorded which). The DNA of the CDR3 is TGTGCCAGCAGCTTAAGCCAGGGGACCTACAATGAGCAGTTCTTC. Translating gives CASSLSQGTYNEQFF.